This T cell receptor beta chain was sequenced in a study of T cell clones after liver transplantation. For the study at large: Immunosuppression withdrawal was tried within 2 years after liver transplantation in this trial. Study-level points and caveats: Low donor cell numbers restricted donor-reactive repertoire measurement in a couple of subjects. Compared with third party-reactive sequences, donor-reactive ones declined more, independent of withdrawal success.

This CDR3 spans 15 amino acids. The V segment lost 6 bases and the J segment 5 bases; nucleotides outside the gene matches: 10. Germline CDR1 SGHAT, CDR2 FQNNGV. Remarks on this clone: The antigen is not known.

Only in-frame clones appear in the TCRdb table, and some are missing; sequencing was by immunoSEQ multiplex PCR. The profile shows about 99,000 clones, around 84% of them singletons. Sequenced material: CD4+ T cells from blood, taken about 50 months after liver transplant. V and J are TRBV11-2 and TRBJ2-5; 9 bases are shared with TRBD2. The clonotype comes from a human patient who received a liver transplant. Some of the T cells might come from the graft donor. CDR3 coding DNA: TGTGCCAGCAGTCCCTGGCGGGGGGGGCGGGAGACCCAGTACTTC. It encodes CASSPWRGGRETQYF.